This T cell receptor beta chain was recovered during a study of T cell responses to AZD1222 COVID-19 vaccine. Turning to the study itself: Whether given at about 4 or about 12 weeks, second doses were pooled.

The germline V and J ends were trimmed by 3 bases and 6 bases, with 10 bases remaining between them. This CDR3 has 12 amino acids. Germline assignment: CDR1 DFQATT and CDR2 SNEGSKA (reference sequence). Repertoires were generated with immunoSEQ multiplex PCR, while TCRdb's copy carries only in-frame clones and drops some. The data show 80,000 to 100,000 clones, around nine tenths seen once. Study-level results: Reports say nearly half of spike-specific TCRs go after unmutated variant regions. Breadth and depth of Spike-specific TCRs rose after two AZD1222 doses.

In the case of this clone: The antigen is not known.

The chain joins TRBV20-1 to TRBJ2-3; D is ambiguous. The receptor's source is an adult in good health. The sample in question was peripheral blood, obtained on day 0 of AZD1222 vaccination. DNA of the CDR3: TGCAGTGCTAGTCGGCCCCCCGATACGCAGTATTTT. Translating it yields CSASRPPDTQYF.